Following are 30 T cell receptor beta chains from one sample sequenced in a study of Ad26.COV2.S vaccination and SARS-CoV-2 variants. Described treatment: some 20 received Ad26.COV2.S at low or high dose, single or two shots; 5 received placebo; per-sample allocation not given. It was on day 63 after the first vaccine or placebo injection that samples were taken. Libraries were prepared by immunoSEQ multiplex PCR; TCRdb keeps only in-frame clonotypes and omits some of them. The data contain around 240,000 clones, around nine tenths of them singletons. The sample consisted of peripheral blood, taken in a trial of Ad26.COV2.S vaccine versus placebo. These receptors came from a person aged 18-60 years who received the Ad26.COV2.S COVID-19 vaccine or a placebo.

This sequence joins TRBV6-5 and TRBJ1-6, with D perhaps TRBD1 (5 bases). V was trimmed by 3 bases and J by 5 bases, leaving 14 bases between them. Germline V gene data show CDR1 as MNHEY and CDR2 as SVGAGI. This CDR3 is 16 amino acids long. The CDR3 here is CASSYAVTGDNSPLHF. For the CDR3, the DNA is TGTGCCAGCAGTTATGCGGTAACAGGTGATAATTCACCCCTCCACTTT.

The J gene is TRBJ2-2, the V gene TRBV7-2; 12 positions match TRBD2. The J segment lost 4 bases and the V segment lost 1 base, leaving 7 bases of the junction unmatched. This CDR3 comprises 18 residues. CDR1 is SGHTA, CDR2 FQGNSA, per germline. The CDR3 here is CASSLGLAGGWVTGELFF. As DNA, the CDR3 is TGTGCCAGCAGCTTAGGCCTAGCGGGAGGGTGGGTCACCGGGGAGCTGTTTTTT.

This clone came up once. The DNA of the CDR3 is TGTGCCAGCAGACCCCTTGGACAGGGGGACTATGGCTACACCTTC. It encodes CASRPLGQGDYGYTF. This chain links TRBV6-5 with TRBJ1-2, with 10 bases fitting TRBD1. Per germline, CDR1 MNHEY and CDR2 SVGAGI. V was clipped by 6 bases and J by 3 bases; unmatched bases: 7. The CDR3 has 15 residues.

The chain couples TRBV6-5 to TRBJ2-2; the match to TRBD1 covers 8 bases. Germline V CDR1 and CDR2: MNHEY, SVGAGI. The junction had 6 bases not matched to a gene; V was cut back by 2 bases and J by 7 bases. The CDR3 sequence is 15 residues long. The CDR3 DNA reads as TGTGCCAGCAGTTACACCGGAACAGGGGGCGGGGAGCTGTTTTTT. Protein: CASSYTGTGGGELFF.

The rearrangement uses TRBV29-1 and TRBJ1-5; weak D call: TRBD1 (5 bases). From germline, CDR1 is SQVTM and CDR2 ANQGSEA. Trimming stripped 5 bases from V and 4 bases from J, with 15 bases between. The CDR3 totals 14 residues. CDR3 in DNA: TGCAGCGTTCGTGTGGGGCACGATAATCAGCCCCAGCATTTT. It specifies CSVRVGHDNQPQHF.

The rearrangement uses TRBV27 and TRBJ2-1; D is unresolved. CDR1 is MNHEY, CDR2 SMNVEV, per germline (reference sequence). The CDR3 is 16 amino acids. V gave up 9 bases and J gave up 5 bases, with 23 bases separating them. CDR3 nucleotides: TGTGCCAGTGCCCGGCCTTTAGTGGTAATCAACAATGAGCAGTTCTTC. Amino acids: CASARPLVVINNEQFF.

The chain joins TRBV30 to TRBJ2-7, with TRBD2 matching over 7 bases. J gave up 7 bases and V 5 bases, and 5 bases lay outside the gene matches. Germline CDR1 GTSNPN, CDR2 SVGIG (reference sequence). The CDR3 totals 11 residues. CDR3 bases: TGTGCCTGGGGGAGGGGTGGGGAGCAGTACTTC. It translates to CAWGRGGEQYF. Full variable domain (missing parts from reference TRBV30 and TRBJ2-7): SQTIHQWPATLVQPVGSPLSLECTVEGTSNPNLYWYRQAAGRGLQLLFYSVGIGQISSEVPQNLSASRPQDRQFILSSKKLLLSDSGFYLCAWGRGGEQYFGPGTRLTVT.

J is TRBJ2-7 and V is TRBV3-1 (or the pseudogene TRBV3-2), with D hard to call. Trimming removed 3 bases at V and 3 bases at J, with 6 bases between. The CDR3 loop spans 12 amino acids. Germline assignment: CDR1 LGHDT and CDR2 YNNKEL (reference sequence). DNA for the CDR3: TGTGCCAGCAGCCAGGCGATCTACGAGCAGTACTTC. Encoded protein: CASSQAIYEQYF.

The J gene is TRBJ2-1, the V gene TRBV7-3; D is perhaps TRBD1 (5 bases). V was trimmed by 2 bases and J by 1 base, leaving 9 bases between them. This CDR3 has 15 residues. From germline, CDR1 is SGHTA and CDR2 FQGTGA. CDR3 bases: TGTGCCAGCAGCTTATATGGGGCGTCCTACAATGAGCAGTTCTTC. It encodes CASSLYGASYNEQFF. The full variable domain, rest sourced from reference TRBV7-3 and TRBJ2-1, is GAGVSQTPSNKVTEKGKYVELRCDPISGHTALYWYRQSLGQGPEFLIYFQGTGAADDSGLPNDRFFAVRPEGSVSTLKIQRTERGDSAVYLCASSLYGASYNEQFFGPGTRLTVL.

This clone has a single count. This chain joins TRBV5-1 and TRBJ2-1, with TRBD2 matching 11 bases. The V segment lost 0 bases and the J segment 4 bases; nucleotides outside the gene matches: 0. This CDR3 is built from 15 residues. Germline V gene lookup returns CDR1 SGHRS and CDR2 YFSETQ. The CDR3 loop is CASSLASGGYNEQFF. The DNA of the CDR3 is TGCGCCAGCAGCTTGGCTAGCGGGGGGTACAATGAGCAGTTCTTC.

CDR3 sequence (DNA): TGTGCCAGTATCCCCCCCCCGGGGGCGGGGGGCAATGAGCAGTTCTTC. Residues: CASIPPPGAGGNEQFF. V gene TRBV19 combines with J gene TRBJ2-1; 8 positions agree with TRBD2. This CDR3 is 16 amino acids long. Trimming cost V 7 bases and J 6 bases; bases outside gene matches: 14. Germline V gene data show CDR1 as LNHDA and CDR2 as SQIVND (reference sequence).

This sequence joins TRBV6-5 and TRBJ1-3; no clear D gene. The CDR3 runs to 13 residues. V lost 6 bases, J lost 0 bases, and 6 bases lay in between. Germline V gives CDR1 MNHEY, CDR2 SVGAGI. The CDR3 protein is CASRTYSGNTIYF. The CDR3 DNA reads TGTGCCAGCAGGACATACTCTGGAAACACCATATATTTT.

This chain joins TRBV24-1 and TRBJ2-1; D call uncertain. Germline loops: CDR1 KGHDR, CDR2 SFDVKD. V was clipped by 2 bases and J by 11 bases, with 9 bases between them. The CDR3 loop spans 12 amino acids. The CDR3 DNA is TGTGCCACCAGTGATTCTAGTTTAAAGCAGTTCTTC. Encoded protein: CATSDSSLKQFF.

V and J are TRBV21-1 and TRBJ2-1; the D call TRBD1 from the table was never checked on the DNA. TRBV21-1 is designated a pseudogene. The length of the CDR3 is 16 residues. Here the CDR3 reads CASSDEGQGFENEQFF. CDR3 bases: TGTGCCAGCAGCGACGAGGGACAGGGGTTTGAAAATGAGCAGTTCTTC.

The V call is TRBV6-2 or TRBV6-3, the J call TRBJ2-7; 8 bases map to TRBD1. Germline CDR1 and CDR2: MNHEY and SVGEGT. V shed 0 bases, J shed 3 bases, and the junction held 4 bases outside the gene matches. The CDR3 is made up of 15 amino acids. The CDR3 spells CASSYSRDRGYEQYF. CDR3 DNA sequence: TGTGCCAGCAGTTACTCGCGTGACAGGGGCTACGAGCAGTACTTC.

The chain uses TRBV6-2 or TRBV6-3 and TRBJ2-2; TRBD2 aligns across 8 bases. After removal of 2 bases from V and 6 bases from J, the junction contained 8 bases not matched to a gene. This CDR3 region has 16 residues. Germline V lookup: CDR1 MNHEY, CDR2 SVGEGT. CDR3: CASSYVGGLVSGELFF. The CDR3 coding sequence is TGTGCCAGCAGTTACGTCGGGGGACTAGTCTCCGGGGAGCTGTTTTTT.

The chain combines TRBV28 with TRBJ1-5, with TRBD1 identical over 7 bases. This CDR3 comprises 16 residues. V was clipped by 5 bases and J by 0 bases; unmatched bases: 7. Germline-derived CDR1 and CDR2 are MDHEN and SYDVKM. The CDR3 sequence is CASSPARQGSNQPQHF. Written as DNA, the CDR3 is TGTGCCAGCAGTCCCGCTCGACAGGGTAGCAATCAGCCCCAGCATTTT.

The genes are TRBV3-1 (or the pseudogene TRBV3-2) and TRBJ1-2; D is undetermined. The V end lost 0 bases, the J end lost 8 bases, and 13 bases lay between the germline ends. Germline V gene sequence: CDR1 LGHDT, CDR2 YNNKEL (reference sequence). This CDR3 contains 14 residues. The CDR3 nucleotides are TGTGCCAGCAGCCAAGATCCATATGCGTCCGGCTACACCTTC. Its protein is CASSQDPYASGYTF.

V usage is TRBV28 and J usage is TRBJ1-5; no reliable D call. Trimming took off 4 bases at V and 6 bases at J, with 4 bases between the two ends. CDR3 length: 11 residues. Germline lookup yields CDR1 MDHEN and CDR2 SYDVKM. This chain's CDR3 is CASSSGQPQHF. The CDR3 DNA follows: TGTGCCAGCAGTTCAGGTCAGCCCCAGCATTTT.

The chain employs TRBV2 and TRBJ2-7; weak D call: TRBD1 (6 bases). The CDR3 consists of 15 residues. The V gene's germline CDR1 is SNHLY and CDR2 FYNNEI. Trimming took 5 bases from V and 0 from J, leaving 14 bases between them. Written as DNA, the CDR3 is TGTGCCAGCAGTCCCCGCCCGGACAGCTCCTACGAGCAGTACTTC. This gives the protein CASSPRPDSSYEQYF.

This clone was seen just once. V is TRBV6-5 and J is TRBJ1-1, with D perhaps TRBD1 (6 bases). V was shortened by 2 bases and J by 6 bases, with 13 bases between the two germline ends. The CDR3 is 14 residues long. Germline V gene lookup returns CDR1 MNHEY and CDR2 SVGAGI. The CDR3 protein is CASSYEARGSEAFF. The CDR3 DNA follows: TGTGCCAGCAGTTACGAGGCCAGGGGCTCTGAAGCTTTCTTT.

The V and J genes are TRBV29-1 and TRBJ1-2; D may be TRBD1 (6 bases). The CDR3 spans 14 residues. Trimming shortened V by 5 bases and J by 2 bases, and 15 bases separated the two germline ends. The germline gives CDR1 SQVTM, CDR2 ANQGSEA. Here the CDR3 reads CSVPPGGANYGYTF. The CDR3 nucleotides are TGCAGCGTTCCCCCGGGGGGGGCCAACTATGGCTACACCTTC. The full variable domain, with the rest looked up from reference TRBV29-1 and TRBJ1-2, is SAVISQKPSRDICQRGTSLTIQCQVDSQVTMMFWYRQQPGQSLTLIATANQGSEATYESGFVIDKFPISRPNLTFSTLTVSNMSPEDSSIYLCSVPPGGANYGYTFGSGTRLTVV.

V is TRBV28 and J is TRBJ1-4; D may be TRBD1 (6 bases). This CDR3 comprises 14 residues. Trimming stripped 6 bases from V and 10 bases from J, with 18 bases between. Germline V CDR1 and CDR2: MDHEN, SYDVKM. The CDR3 reads CASRTGTIPPKLFF. The CDR3 nucleotides read TGTGCCAGCAGGACCGGGACAATTCCCCCAAAACTGTTTTTT.

J is TRBJ2-2 and V is TRBV9; 9 nucleotides align to TRBD1. The CDR3 runs 15 residues. V was clipped by 4 bases and J by 9 bases; unmatched bases: 10. In germline, CDR1 is SGDLS, CDR2 YYNGEE. CDR3 DNA sequence: TGTGCCAGCAGCCCAACGGGACAGGGAAGGAGGGAGCTGTTTTTT. It translates to CASSPTGQGRRELFF.

The chain joins TRBV6-5 to TRBJ2-7; 11 bases fit TRBD1. Germline values: CDR1 MNHEY, CDR2 SVGAGI. The CDR3 has 15 amino acids. V was pared by 7 bases and J by 7 bases, with 12 bases of the junction left unmatched. CDR3 amino acids: CASTPPGQGAPEQYF. The CDR3 region has the DNA TGTGCCAGCACCCCACCCGGACAGGGGGCGCCTGAGCAGTACTTC.

The chain joins TRBV28 to TRBJ1-4; D is unresolved. Between the trimmed V and J ends, which lost 2 bases and 4 bases, there was a span of 5 bases. Germline CDR1 reads MDHEN; CDR2 reads SYDVKM. The CDR3 runs to 13 residues. CDR3: CASSLSVNEKLFF. The CDR3 DNA reads as TGTGCCAGCAGTTTAAGCGTTAATGAAAAACTGTTTTTT.

The chain links TRBV23-1 to TRBJ2-3, with 8 bases lining up with TRBD1. TRBV23-1 is placed among ORFs of uncertain function. The CDR3 extends over 16 amino acids. V gave up 6 bases and J gave up 3 bases; unmatched junction bases: 11. CDR3 region: CASSPLGQGGTDTQYF. CDR3 in DNA: TGCGCCAGCAGCCCCCTCGGACAGGGTGGAACAGATACGCAGTATTTT.

V gene TRBV25-1 combines with J gene TRBJ1-2; D remains ambiguous. CDR1 and CDR2 from the germline V gene are MGHDK and SYGVNS. The CDR3 length is 11 residues. Trimming removed 3 bases at V and 7 bases at J, with 6 bases between. CDR3 amino acids: CASSDAAGYTF. Written as DNA, the CDR3 is TGTGCCAGCAGTGATGCGGCTGGCTACACCTTC.

This clone has only one observation. The chain links TRBV6-5 to TRBJ2-5; D may match TRBD1 or TRBD2 (5 bases each). V was clipped by 0 bases and J by 3 bases, with 8 bases between them. Germline assignment: CDR1 MNHEY and CDR2 SVGAGI. The CDR3 covers 14 residues. Written as DNA, the CDR3 is TGTGCCAGCAGTTACTCCGAGGGGAAAGAGACCCAGTACTTC. Translated, it gives CASSYSEGKETQYF.

The chain is built from TRBV19 and TRBJ2-1; 7 positions match TRBD1. V gave up 5 bases and J gave up 0 bases; unmatched junction bases: 4. Germline V gene lookup returns CDR1 LNHDA and CDR2 SQIVND (reference sequence). The CDR3 runs 15 residues. The CDR3 DNA reads TGTGCCAGTAGTGAGGACAGGAGCTCCTACAATGAGCAGTTCTTC. Translation gives CASSEDRSSYNEQFF.